A selection of T cell receptor beta chains follows, all from one sample in a study of cytomegalovirus exposure and HLA in healthy donors. Here immunoSEQ multiplex PCR was the method, and the copy in TCRdb shows in-frame clones only, minus some. The sample holds 120,000 or so clones, over 65% seen once. The sample was PBMCs. The origin of the receptors is a young man in good health and CMV-seropositive. Both conserved end residues are part of each CDR3.

cdr3_aa v_call
CASSEGISNPYEQYF TRBV2
CASSSSTTNEKLFF TRBV6-5
CATSGGEADTQYF TRBV6-4
CASSYRGGSYEQYF TRBV6-5
CASSTLQGGNSPLHF TRBV28
CASSPLAGGIYNEQFF TRBV5-4
CASRSQDTSGDTQYF TRBV5-4